This T cell receptor (beta chain) is from a study of shared clonotypes between healthy human individuals. Study-wide results and limits: The researchers took only blood, and tissue repertoires probably look different. Among non-shared clonotypes, generation probabilities were lower than among those shared by all four donors. Limitation of the genetic and exposure-history diversity represented came from the few donors.

Clones were read by immunoSEQ multiplex PCR, and TCRdb kept only the in-frame ones, dropping some. The table shows about 960,000 clones, with over 60% occurring only once. As to this clone: Its cognate antigen is unknown. The sample contains more than one DNA sequence encoding this CDR3.

This TCR derives from a man aged 18 to 30 in good health. The sequencing sample was made of memory CD4+ T cells sorted from blood. The sample's subset: CD45RA-negative fraction.

The CDR3 here is CASSLNREGYGYTF. The DNA for the CDR3 is TGTGCCAGCAGTTTGAACAGGGAGGGCTATGGCTACACCTTC. The gene calls are TRBV28 and TRBJ1-2; D perhaps matches TRBD1 (6 bases). The CDR3 totals 14 residues. Germline CDR1 reads MDHEN; CDR2 reads SYDVKM. V was pared by 3 bases and J by 4 bases, with 12 bases between.